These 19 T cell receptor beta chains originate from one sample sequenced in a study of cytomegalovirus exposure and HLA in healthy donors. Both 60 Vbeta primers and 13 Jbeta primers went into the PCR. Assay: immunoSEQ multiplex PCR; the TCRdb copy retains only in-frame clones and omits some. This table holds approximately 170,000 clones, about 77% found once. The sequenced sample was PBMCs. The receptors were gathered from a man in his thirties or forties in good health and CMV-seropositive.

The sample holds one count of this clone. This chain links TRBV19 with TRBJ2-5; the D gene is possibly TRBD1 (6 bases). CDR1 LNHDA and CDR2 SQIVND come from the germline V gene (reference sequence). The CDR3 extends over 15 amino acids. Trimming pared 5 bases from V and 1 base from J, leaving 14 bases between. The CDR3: CASSVFPGVQETQYF. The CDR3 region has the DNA TGTGCCAGTAGTGTATTTCCAGGGGTCCAAGAGACCCAGTACTTC.

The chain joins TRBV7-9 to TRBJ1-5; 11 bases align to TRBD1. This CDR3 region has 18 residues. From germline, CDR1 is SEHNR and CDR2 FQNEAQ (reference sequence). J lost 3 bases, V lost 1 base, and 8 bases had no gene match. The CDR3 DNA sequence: TGTGCCAGCAGCTTAGGGGTTCCGGGACAGGGGGACAATCAGCCCCAGCATTTT. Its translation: CASSLGVPGQGDNQPQHF.

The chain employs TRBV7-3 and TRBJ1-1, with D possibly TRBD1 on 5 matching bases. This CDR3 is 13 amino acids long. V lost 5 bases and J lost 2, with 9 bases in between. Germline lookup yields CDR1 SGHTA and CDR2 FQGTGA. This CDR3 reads CASSPRTNTEAFF. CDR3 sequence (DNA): TGTGCCAGCAGCCCCAGGACAAACACTGAAGCTTTCTTT.

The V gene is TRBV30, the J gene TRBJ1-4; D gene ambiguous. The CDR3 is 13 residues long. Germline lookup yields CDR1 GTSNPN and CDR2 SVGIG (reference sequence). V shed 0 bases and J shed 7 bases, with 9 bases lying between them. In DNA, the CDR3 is TGTGCCTGGAGTGTAAATAGAGTTGAAAAACTGTTTTTT. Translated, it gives CAWSVNRVEKLFF.

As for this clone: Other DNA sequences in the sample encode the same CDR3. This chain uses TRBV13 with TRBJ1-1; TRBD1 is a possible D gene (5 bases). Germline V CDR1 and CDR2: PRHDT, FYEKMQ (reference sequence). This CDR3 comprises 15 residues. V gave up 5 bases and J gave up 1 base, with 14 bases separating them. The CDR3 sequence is CASSLPGGENTEAFF. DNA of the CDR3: TGTGCCAGCAGCCTTCCGGGGGGGGAGAACACTGAAGCTTTCTTT.

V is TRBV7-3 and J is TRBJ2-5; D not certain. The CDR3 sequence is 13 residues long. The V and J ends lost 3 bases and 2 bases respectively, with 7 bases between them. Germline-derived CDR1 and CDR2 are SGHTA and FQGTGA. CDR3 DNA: TGTGCCAGCAGCTTGGCAGTGCAAGAGACCCAGTACTTC. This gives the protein CASSLAVQETQYF.

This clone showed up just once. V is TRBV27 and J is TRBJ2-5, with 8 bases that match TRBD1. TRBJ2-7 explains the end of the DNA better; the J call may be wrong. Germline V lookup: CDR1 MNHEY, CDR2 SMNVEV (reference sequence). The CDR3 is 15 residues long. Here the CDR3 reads CASSIRQGRSYEQYF. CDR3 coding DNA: TGTGCCAGCAGTATCAGACAGGGGCGCTCCTACGAGCAGTACTTC.

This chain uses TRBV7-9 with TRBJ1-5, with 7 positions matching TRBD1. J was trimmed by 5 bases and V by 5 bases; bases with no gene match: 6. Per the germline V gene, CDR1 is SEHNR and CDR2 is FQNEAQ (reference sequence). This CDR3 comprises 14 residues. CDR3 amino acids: CASSVDRVYQPQHF. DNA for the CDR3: TGTGCCAGCAGCGTCGACAGGGTGTATCAGCCCCAGCATTTT.

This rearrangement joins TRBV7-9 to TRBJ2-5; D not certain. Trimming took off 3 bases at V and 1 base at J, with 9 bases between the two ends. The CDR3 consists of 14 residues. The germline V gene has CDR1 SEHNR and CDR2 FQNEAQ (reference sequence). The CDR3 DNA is TGTGCCAGCAGCTTTAGGAGTCTCCAAGAGACCCAGTACTTC. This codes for CASSFRSLQETQYF.

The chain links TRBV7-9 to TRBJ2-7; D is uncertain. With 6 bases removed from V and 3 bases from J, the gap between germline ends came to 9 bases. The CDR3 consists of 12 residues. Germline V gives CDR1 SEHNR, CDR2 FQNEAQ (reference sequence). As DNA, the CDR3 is TGTGCCAGCAGTCTAACAGTCTACGAGCAGTACTTC. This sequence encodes CASSLTVYEQYF. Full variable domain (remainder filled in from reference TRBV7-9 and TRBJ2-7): DTGVSQNPRHKITKRGQNVTFRCDPISEHNRLYWYRQTLGQGPEFLTYFQNEAQLEKSRLLSDRFSAERPKGSFSTLEIQRTEQGDSAMYLCASSLTVYEQYFGPGTRLTVT.

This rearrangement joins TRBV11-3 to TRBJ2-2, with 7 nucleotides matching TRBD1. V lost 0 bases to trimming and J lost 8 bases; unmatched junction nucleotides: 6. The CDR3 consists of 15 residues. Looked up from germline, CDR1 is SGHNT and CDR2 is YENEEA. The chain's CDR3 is CASSLEQGRSGELFF. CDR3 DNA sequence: TGTGCCAGCAGCTTAGAACAGGGGCGCAGTGGGGAGCTGTTTTTT.

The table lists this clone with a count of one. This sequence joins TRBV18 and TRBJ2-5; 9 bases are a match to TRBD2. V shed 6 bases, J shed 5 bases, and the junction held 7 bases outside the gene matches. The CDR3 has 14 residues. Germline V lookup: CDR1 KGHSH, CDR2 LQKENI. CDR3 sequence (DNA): TGTGCCAGCTCTCCCGGGACTAGCCACGAGACCCAGTACTTC. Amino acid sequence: CASSPGTSHETQYF.

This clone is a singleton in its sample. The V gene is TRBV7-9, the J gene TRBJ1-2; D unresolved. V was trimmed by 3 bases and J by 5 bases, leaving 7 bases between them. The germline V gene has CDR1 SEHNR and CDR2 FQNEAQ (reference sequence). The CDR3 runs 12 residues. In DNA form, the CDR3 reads TGTGCCAGCAGCTTTTCAGGTTATGGCTACACCTTC. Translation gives CASSFSGYGYTF. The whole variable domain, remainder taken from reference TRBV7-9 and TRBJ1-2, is DTGVSQNPRHKITKRGQNVTFRCDPISEHNRLYWYRQTLGQGPEFLTYFQNEAQLEKSRLLSDRFSAERPKGSFSTLEIQRTEQGDSAMYLCASSFSGYGYTFGSGTRLTVV.

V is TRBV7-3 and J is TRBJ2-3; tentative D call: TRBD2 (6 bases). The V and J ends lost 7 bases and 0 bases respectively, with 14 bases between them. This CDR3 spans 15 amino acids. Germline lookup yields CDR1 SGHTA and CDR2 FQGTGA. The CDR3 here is CASTLGGLSTDTQYF. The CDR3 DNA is TGTGCCAGCACCCTCGGGGGACTGAGCACAGATACGCAGTATTTT.

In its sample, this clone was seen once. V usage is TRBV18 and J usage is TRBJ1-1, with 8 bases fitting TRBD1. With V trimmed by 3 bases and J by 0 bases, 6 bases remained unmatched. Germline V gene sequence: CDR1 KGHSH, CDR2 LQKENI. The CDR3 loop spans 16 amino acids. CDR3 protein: CASSPVGQGMNTEAFF. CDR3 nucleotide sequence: TGTGCCAGCTCACCGGTAGGACAGGGAATGAACACTGAAGCTTTCTTT.

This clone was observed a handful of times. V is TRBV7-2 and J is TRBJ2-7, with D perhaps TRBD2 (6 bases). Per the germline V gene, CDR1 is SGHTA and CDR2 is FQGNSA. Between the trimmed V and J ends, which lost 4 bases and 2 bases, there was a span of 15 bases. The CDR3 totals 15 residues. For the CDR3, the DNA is TGTGCCAGCAGCTCACGCTGGAGGGGAGCCTACGAGCAGTACTTC. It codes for CASSSRWRGAYEQYF. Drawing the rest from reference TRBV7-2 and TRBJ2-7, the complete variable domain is GAGVSQSPSNKVTEKGKDVELRCDPISGHTALYWYRQSLGQGLEFLIYFQGNSAPDKSGLPSDRFSAERTGGSVSTLTIQRTQQEDSAVYLCASSSRWRGAYEQYFGPGTRLTVT.

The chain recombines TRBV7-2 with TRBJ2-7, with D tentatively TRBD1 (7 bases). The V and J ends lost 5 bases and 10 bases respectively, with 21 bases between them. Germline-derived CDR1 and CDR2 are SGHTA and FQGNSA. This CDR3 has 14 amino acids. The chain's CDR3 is CASSPRDSISYQYF. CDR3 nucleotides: TGTGCCAGCAGCCCGCGGGACAGCATTAGCTACCAGTACTTC.

CDR3 nucleotide sequence: TGTGCCAGCAGTTGGGCGGCAGTGGGGGGAAATACGCAGTATTTT. It codes for CASSWAAVGGNTQYF. The chain employs TRBV28 and TRBJ2-3, with D perhaps TRBD2 (6 bases). CDR1 is MDHEN, CDR2 SYDVKM, per germline. Trimming stripped 4 bases from V and 7 bases from J, with 18 bases between. This CDR3 comprises 15 residues.

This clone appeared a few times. CDR3 nucleotides: TGCGCCAGCAGCCAAGATGAGCTGGGGGGTTCACCCCTCCACTTT. This encodes CASSQDELGGSPLHF. The chain joins TRBV4-1 to TRBJ1-6, with D perhaps matching TRBD1 (5 bases). CDR1 and CDR2 from the germline V gene are MGHRA and YSYEKL. V lost 0 bases, J lost 9 bases, and 12 bases lay in between. There are 15 residues in the CDR3.